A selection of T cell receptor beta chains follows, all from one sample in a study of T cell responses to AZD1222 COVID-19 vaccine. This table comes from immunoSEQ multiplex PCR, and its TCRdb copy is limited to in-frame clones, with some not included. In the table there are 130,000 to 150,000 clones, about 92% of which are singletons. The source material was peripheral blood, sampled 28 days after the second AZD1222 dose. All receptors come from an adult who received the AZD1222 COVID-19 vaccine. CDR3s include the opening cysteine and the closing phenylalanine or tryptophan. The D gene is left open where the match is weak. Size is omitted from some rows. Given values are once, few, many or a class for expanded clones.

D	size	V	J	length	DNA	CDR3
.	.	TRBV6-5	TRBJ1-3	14	TGTGCCAGCAGCCGAGACAGGTCTGGAAACACCATATATTTT	CASSRDRSGNTIYF
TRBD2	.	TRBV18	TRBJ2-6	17	TGTGCCAGCTCACGAAGCGGGAGGGCCTCTGGGGCCAACGTCCTGACTTTC	CASSRSGRASGANVLTF
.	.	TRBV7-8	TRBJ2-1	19	TGTGCCAGCAGCTTAGGCCGCGTGTTGAGCTCAAGCTCCTACAATGAGCAGTTCTTC	CASSLGRVLSSSSYNEQFF
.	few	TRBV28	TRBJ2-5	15	TGTGCCAGCAGTGGGTTGAGAGATGTTCAAGAGACCCAGTACTTC	CASSGLRDVQETQYF
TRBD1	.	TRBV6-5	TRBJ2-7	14	TGTGCCAGTCGGATCGCAGGGGGCGTCGACGAGCAGTACTTC	CASRIAGGVDEQYF
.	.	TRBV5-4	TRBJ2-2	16	TGTGCCAGCAGCGCACCGCTTGAGCGGAGCACCGGGGAGCTGTTTTTT	CASSAPLERSTGELFF
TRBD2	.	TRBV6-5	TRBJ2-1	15	TGTGCCAGCAGCGCCAGCGGGAGGGCCGAGAATGAGCAGTTCTTC	CASSASGRAENEQFF
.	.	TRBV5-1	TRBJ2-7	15	TGCGCCAGCAGCCCGATAAAAATCTCTGAGCCCGAGCAGTACTTC	CASSPIKISEPEQYF
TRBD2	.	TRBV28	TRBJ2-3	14	TGTGCCAGTAGGACTAGCGGGAGGACAGATACGCAGTATTTT	CASRTSGRTDTQYF
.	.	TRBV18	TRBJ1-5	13	TGTGCCAGCTCGGCAGGGGAAAATCAGCCCCAGCATTTT	CASSAGENQPQHF
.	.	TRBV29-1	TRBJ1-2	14	TGCAGCGGTAGACTCCCACTCGAGGGCTATGGCTACACCTTC	CSGRLPLEGYGYTF
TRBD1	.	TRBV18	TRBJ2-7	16	TGTGCCAGCTCACCCGGACAGGGAAAGAGGTCCTACGAGCAGTACTTC	CASSPGQGKRSYEQYF
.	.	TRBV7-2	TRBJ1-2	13	TGTGCCAGCACCCTTCAGGGGAGGGGGGGCTACACCTTC	CASTLQGRGGYTF
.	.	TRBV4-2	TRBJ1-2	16	TGTGCCAGCAGCCAAGACTTAATAACTTTCAACTATGGCTACACCTTC	CASSQDLITFNYGYTF
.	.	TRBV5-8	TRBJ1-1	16	TGTGCCAGCAGCTTGTTTTGGGGGGGGACGGGAACTGAAGCTTTCTTT	CASSLFWGGTGTEAFF
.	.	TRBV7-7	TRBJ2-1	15	TGTGCCAGCAGCGCCGGGACTTCTAACTACAATGAGCAGTTCTTC	CASSAGTSNYNEQFF
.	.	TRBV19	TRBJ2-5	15	TGTGCCAGTAGTATTACAGGGTCCGATCTTGAGACCCAGTACTTC	CASSITGSDLETQYF
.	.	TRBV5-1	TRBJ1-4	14	TGCGCCAGCAGCTTGGCTTCCACGAATGAAAAACTGTTTTTT	CASSLASTNEKLFF
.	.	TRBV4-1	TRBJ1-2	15	TGCGCCAGCAGCCCGGCGGGGGGCGTGGGCTATGGCTACACCTTC	CASSPAGGVGYGYTF
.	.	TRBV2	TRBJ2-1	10	TGTGCCAGCCGGCCCCTTGAAGGGATCTTC	CASRPLEGIF
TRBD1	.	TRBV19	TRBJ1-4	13	TGTGCCACCGGGGACAGCGCTAATGAAAAACTGTTTTTT	CATGDSANEKLFF
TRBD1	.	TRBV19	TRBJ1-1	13	TGTGCCAGTAGAGCAGGGGGTACCACTGAAGCTTTCTTT	CASRAGGTTEAFF
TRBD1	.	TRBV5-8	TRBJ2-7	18	TGTGCCAGCAGCCTTGGACAGGGGGCCCACCCGAGCTCCTACGAGCAGTACTTC	CASSLGQGAHPSSYEQYF
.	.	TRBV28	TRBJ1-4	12	TGTGCCGGAGCTGCAACTAATGAAAAACTGTTTTTT	CAGAATNEKLFF
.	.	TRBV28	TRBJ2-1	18	TGTGCCAGCAGCATCCAGGCGGCTGGTCGATACTCCTACAATGAGCAGTTCTTC	CASSIQAAGRYSYNEQFF
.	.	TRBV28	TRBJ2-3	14	TGTGCCAGCAGTTTCCGGAAAAGGAGAGATACGCAGTATTTT	CASSFRKRRDTQYF
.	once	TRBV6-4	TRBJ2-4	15	TGTGCCAGCAGTGAGACTAGTGAAGCCAAAAACATTCAGTACTTC	CASSETSEAKNIQYF
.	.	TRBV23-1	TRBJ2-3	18	TGCGCCAGCAGTCAATCTTTTGTCCAGGGACCTAGCACAGATACGCAGTATTTT	CASSQSFVQGPSTDTQYF
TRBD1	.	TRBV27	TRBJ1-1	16	TGTGCCAGCAGTTTAGCCCGCGGGACAGGGAGGACTGAAGCTTTCTTT	CASSLARGTGRTEAFF
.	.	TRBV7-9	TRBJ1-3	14	TGTGCCAGCAGCTTAGGGGGCTCTGGAAACACCATATATTTT	CASSLGGSGNTIYF
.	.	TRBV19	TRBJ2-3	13	TGTGCCAGTAGTATAGGGCGCACAGATACGCAGTATTTT	CASSIGRTDTQYF
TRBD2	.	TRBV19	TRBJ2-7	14	TGTGCCAGTAGTAGTTTGGGGGGGTCCTACGAGCAGTACTTC	CASSSLGGSYEQYF
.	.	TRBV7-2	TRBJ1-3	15	TGTGCCAGCAGCAACTACAGGGACTCTGGAAACACCATATATTTT	CASSNYRDSGNTIYF
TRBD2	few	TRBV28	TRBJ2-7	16	TGTGCCAGCAGTCCCGGGTCGGCGGGAGGGTCCTACGAGCAGTACTTC	CASSPGSAGGSYEQYF
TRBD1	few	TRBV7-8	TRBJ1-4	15	TGTGCCAGCAGCGAAACGGGACAGCCTTATGAAAAACTGTTTTTT	CASSETGQPYEKLFF
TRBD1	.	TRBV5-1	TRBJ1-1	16	TGCGCCAGCAGCTTGGCCATGAGGGGGCGAGACACTGAAGCTTTCTTT	CASSLAMRGRDTEAFF
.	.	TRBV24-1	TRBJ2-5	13	TGTGCCACCAGTGACACTATCCAAGAGACCCAGTACTTC	CATSDTIQETQYF
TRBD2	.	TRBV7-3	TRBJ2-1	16	TGTGCCAGCAGCTTATCCGGACTAGCCTCCTACAATGAGCAGTTCTTC	CASSLSGLASYNEQFF
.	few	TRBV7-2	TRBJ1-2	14	TGTGCCAGCAGCTTAGACTTGGGAACCTATGGCTACACCTTC	CASSLDLGTYGYTF
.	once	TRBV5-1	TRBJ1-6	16	TGCGCCAGCAGCTGGGGACGGAGCTCCTATAATTCACCCCTCCACTTT	CASSWGRSSYNSPLHF
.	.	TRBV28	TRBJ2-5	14	TGTGCCAGCAGTACGCAACCGTTCCAAGAGACCCAGTACTTC	CASSTQPFQETQYF
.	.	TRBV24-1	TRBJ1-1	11	TGTGCCACCGAAGGGGAAACTGAAGCTTTCTTT	CATEGETEAFF
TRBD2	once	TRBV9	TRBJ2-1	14	TGTGCCAGCAGCGCCCGGGAGGACTACAATGAGCAGTTCTTC	CASSAREDYNEQFF
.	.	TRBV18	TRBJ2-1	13	TGTGCCAGCTCACCGGTCGGGTTAAATGAGCAGTTCTTC	CASSPVGLNEQFF